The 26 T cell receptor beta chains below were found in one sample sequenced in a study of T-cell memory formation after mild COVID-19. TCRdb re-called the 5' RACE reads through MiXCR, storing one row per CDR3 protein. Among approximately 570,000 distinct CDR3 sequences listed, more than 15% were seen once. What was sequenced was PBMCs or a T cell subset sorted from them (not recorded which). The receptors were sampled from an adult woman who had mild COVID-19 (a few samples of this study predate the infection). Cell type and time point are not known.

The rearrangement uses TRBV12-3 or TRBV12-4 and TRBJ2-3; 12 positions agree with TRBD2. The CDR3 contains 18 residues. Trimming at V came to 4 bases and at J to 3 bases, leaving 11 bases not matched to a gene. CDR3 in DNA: TGTGCCAGCAGTTCTAAGCGCACTAGCGGGGGGCGGACAGATACGCAGTATTTT. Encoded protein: CASSSKRTSGGRTDTQYF.

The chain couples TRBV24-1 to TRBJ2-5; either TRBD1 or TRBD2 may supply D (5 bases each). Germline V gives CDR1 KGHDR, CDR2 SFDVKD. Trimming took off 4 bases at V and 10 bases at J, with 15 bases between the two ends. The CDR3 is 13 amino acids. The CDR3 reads CATSDSGTSLQYF. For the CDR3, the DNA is TGTGCCACCAGTGACTCCGGGACGAGTCTCCAGTACTTC.

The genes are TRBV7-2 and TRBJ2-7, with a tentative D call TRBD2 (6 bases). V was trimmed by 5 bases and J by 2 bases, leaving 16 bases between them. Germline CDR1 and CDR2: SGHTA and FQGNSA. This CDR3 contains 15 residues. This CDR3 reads CASSPSGTYPYEQYF. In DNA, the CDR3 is TGTGCCAGCAGCCCCTCAGGGACTTACCCCTACGAGCAGTACTTC.

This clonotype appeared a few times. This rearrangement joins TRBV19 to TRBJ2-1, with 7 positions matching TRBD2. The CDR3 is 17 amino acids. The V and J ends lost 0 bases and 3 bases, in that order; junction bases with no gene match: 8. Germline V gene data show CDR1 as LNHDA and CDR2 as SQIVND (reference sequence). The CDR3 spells CASSIDIQTGGYNEQFF. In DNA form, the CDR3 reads TGTGCCAGTAGTATAGATATTCAGACGGGAGGCTACAATGAGCAGTTCTTC. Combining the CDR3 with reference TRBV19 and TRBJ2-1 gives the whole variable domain DGGITQSPKYLFRKEGQNVTLSCEQNLNHDAMYWYRQDPGQGLRLIYYSQIVNDFQKGDIAEGYSVSREKKESFPLTVTSAQKNPTAFYLCASSIDIQTGGYNEQFFGPGTRLTVL.

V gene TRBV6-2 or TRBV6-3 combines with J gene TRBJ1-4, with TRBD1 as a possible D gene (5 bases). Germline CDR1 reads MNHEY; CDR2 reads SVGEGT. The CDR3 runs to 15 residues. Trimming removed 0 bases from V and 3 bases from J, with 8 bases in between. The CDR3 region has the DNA TGTGCCAGCAGTTACTCCAGGGCTTCTAATGAAAAACTGTTTTTT. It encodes CASSYSRASNEKLFF.

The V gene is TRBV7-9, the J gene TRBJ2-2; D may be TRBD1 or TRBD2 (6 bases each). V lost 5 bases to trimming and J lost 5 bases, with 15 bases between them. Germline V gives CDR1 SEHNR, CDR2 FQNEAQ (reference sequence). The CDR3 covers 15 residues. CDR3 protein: CASSREGGGTGELFF. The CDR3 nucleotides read TGTGCCAGCAGCCGGGAAGGAGGGGGGACCGGGGAGCTGTTTTTT.

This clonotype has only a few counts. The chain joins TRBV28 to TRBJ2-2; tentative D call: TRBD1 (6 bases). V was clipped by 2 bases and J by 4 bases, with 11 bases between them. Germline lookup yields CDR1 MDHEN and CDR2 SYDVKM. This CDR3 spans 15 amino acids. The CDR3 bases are TGTGCCAGCAGTTTACCAGGGGTGGTCACCGGGGAGCTGTTTTTT. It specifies CASSLPGVVTGELFF.

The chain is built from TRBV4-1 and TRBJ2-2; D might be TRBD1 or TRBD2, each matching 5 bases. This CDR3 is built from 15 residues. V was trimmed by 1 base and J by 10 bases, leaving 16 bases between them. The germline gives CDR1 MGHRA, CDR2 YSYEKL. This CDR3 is CASSQVPGTALELFF. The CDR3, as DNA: TGCGCCAGCAGCCAAGTGCCTGGGACCGCCTTGGAGCTGTTTTTT.

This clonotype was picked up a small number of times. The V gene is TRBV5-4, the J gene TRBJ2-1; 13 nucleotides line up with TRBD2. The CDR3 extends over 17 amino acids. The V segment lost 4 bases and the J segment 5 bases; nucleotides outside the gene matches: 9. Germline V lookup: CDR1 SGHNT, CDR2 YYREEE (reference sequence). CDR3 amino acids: CASSRTRTSGRNNEQFF. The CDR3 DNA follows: TGTGCCAGCAGCCGGACGAGGACTAGCGGGAGAAACAATGAGCAGTTCTTC.

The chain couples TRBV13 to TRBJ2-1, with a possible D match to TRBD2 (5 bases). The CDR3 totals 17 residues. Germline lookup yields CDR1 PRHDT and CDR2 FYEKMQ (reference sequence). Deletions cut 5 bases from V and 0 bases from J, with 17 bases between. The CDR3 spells CASSPLGQRSSYNEQFF. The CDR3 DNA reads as TGTGCCAGCAGCCCCCTTGGGCAGCGGAGCTCCTACAATGAGCAGTTCTTC.

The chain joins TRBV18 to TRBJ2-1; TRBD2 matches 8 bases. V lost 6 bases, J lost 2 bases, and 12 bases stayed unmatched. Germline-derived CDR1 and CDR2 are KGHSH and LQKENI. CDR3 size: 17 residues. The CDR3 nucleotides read TGTGCCAGCTCTCCCAGTCAGCGGGAGTATACCTACAATGAGCAGTTCTTC. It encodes CASSPSQREYTYNEQFF. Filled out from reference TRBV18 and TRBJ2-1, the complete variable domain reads NAGVMQNPRHLVRRRGQEARLRCSPMKGHSHVYWYRQLPEEGLKFMVYLQKENIIDESGMPKERFSAEFPKEGPSILRIQQVVRGDSAAYFCASSPSQREYTYNEQFFGPGTRLTVL.

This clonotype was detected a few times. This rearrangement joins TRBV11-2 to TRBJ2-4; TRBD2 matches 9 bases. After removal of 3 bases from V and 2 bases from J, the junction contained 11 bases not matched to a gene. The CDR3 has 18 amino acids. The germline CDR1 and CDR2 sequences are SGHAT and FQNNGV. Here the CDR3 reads CASSLYIYSGSSKNIQYF. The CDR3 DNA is TGTGCCAGCAGCTTGTATATTTATAGCGGGAGTTCCAAAAACATTCAGTACTTC.

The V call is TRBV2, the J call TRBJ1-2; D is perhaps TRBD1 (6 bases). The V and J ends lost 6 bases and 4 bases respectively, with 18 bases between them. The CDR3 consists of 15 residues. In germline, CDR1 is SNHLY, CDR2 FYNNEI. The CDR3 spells CASSLTSGAPYGYTF. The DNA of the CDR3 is TGTGCCAGCAGCTTAACCTCAGGGGCCCCCTATGGCTACACCTTC.

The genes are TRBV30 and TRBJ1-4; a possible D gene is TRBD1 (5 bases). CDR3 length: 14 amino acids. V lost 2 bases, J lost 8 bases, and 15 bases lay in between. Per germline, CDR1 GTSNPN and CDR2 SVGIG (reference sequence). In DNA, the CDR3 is TGTGCCTGGAGTCTGGAAGGGACGTTGGAAAAACTGTTTTTT. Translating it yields CAWSLEGTLEKLFF.

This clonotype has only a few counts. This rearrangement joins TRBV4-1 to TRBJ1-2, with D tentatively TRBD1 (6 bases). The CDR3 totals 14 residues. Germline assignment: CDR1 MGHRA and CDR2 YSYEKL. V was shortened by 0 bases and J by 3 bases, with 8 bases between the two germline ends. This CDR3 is CASSQDAGDYGYTF. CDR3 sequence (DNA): TGCGCCAGCAGCCAAGATGCAGGGGACTATGGCTACACCTTC.

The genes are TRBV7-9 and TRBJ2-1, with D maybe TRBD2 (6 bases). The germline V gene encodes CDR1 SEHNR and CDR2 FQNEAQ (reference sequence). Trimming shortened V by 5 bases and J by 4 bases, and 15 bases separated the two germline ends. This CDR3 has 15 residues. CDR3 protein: CASSRGSNIYNEQFF. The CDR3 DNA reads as TGTGCCAGCAGCCGGGGGTCGAACATTTACAATGAGCAGTTCTTC.

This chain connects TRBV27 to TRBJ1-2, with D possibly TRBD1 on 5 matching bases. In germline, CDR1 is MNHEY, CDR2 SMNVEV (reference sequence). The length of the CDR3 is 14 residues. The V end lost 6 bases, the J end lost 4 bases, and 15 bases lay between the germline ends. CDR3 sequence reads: CASSLNRGGYGYTF. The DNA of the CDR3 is TGTGCCAGCAGCCTAAACCGGGGGGGCTATGGCTACACCTTC.

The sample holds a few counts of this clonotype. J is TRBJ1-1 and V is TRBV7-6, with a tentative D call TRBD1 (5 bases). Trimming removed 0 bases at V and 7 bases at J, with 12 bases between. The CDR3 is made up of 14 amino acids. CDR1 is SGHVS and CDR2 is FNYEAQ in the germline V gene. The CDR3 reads CASSLAGPLYEAFF. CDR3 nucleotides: TGTGCCAGCAGCTTAGCGGGGCCCCTGTATGAAGCTTTCTTT.

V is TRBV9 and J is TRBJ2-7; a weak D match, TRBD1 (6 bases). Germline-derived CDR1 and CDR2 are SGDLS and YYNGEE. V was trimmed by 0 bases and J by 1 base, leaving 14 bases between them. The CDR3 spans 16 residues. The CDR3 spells CASSVVAGAGSYEQYF. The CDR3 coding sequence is TGTGCCAGCAGCGTAGTAGCAGGGGCCGGTTCCTACGAGCAGTACTTC.

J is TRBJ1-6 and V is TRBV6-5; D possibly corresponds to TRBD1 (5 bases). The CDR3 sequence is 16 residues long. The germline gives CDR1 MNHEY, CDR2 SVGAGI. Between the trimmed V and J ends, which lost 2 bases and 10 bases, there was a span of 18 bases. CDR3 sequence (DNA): TGTGCCAGCAGTTACACCCCGGACATTTCTCGCTCACCCCTCCACTTT. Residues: CASSYTPDISRSPLHF.

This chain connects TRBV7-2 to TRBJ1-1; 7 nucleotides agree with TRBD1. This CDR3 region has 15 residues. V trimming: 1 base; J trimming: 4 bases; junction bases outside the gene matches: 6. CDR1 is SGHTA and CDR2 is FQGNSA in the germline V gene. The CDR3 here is CASSLDRGRGTEAFF. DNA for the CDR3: TGTGCCAGCAGCTTAGATAGGGGGCGCGGCACTGAAGCTTTCTTT.

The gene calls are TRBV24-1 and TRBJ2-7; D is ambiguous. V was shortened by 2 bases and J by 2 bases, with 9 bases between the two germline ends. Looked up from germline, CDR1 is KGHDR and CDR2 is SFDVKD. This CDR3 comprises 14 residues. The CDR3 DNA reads TGTGCCACCAGTGATTCCGGAGCTGCCTACGAGCAGTACTTC. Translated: CATSDSGAAYEQYF.

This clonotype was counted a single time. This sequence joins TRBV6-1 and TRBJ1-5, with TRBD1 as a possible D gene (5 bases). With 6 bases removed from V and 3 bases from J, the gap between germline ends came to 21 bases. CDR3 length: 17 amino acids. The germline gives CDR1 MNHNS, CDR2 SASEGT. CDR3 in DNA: TGTGCCAGCAGCCCCGGGGGGGGAAGAGGTGACAATCAGCCCCAGCATTTT. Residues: CASSPGGGRGDNQPQHF.

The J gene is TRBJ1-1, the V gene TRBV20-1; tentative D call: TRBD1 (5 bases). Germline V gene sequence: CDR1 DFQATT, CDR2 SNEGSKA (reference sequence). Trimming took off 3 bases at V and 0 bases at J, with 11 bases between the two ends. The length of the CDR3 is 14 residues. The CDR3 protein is CSASQGRMNTEAFF. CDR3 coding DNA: TGCAGTGCTAGCCAGGGACGGATGAACACTGAAGCTTTCTTT.

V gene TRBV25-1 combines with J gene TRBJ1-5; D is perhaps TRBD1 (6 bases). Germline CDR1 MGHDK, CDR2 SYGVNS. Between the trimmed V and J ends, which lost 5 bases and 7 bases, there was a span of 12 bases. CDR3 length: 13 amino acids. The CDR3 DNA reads TGTGCCAGCAGTAATACAGGGCAGCAGCCCCAGCATTTT. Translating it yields CASSNTGQQPQHF.

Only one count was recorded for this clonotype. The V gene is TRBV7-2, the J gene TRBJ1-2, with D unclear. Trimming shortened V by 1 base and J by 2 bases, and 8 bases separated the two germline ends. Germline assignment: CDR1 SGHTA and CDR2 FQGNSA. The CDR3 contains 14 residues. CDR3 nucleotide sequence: TGTGCCAGCAGCTTAGGGCGGCAGAACTATGGCTACACCTTC. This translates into CASSLGRQNYGYTF.